What follows describes a single T cell receptor beta chain. The data stem from a study of T cell responses to AZD1222 COVID-19 vaccine. Germline CDR1 SQVTM, CDR2 ANQGSEA. The CDR3 is 18 amino acids. V dropped 6 bases and J dropped 7; count of bases not matched to a gene: 23. The method was immunoSEQ multiplex PCR; TCRdb's version includes in-frame clones alone and lacks a portion of them. This sample has 95,000 to 150,000 clones; approximately 90% occur once, and the top ten carry 1.5% to 2%. The chain has TRBV29-1 and TRBJ1-4, with 7 bases aligning to TRBD1. The sequencing used peripheral blood, collected on day 0 of AZD1222 vaccination. The sequence came from an adult in good health. The CDR3 sequence is CSVDQGDKGTAVPEKLFF. The CDR3 nucleotides read TGCAGCGTCGACCAGGGGGACAAGGGCACAGCAGTACCTGAAAAACTGTTTTTT.